The 12 T cell receptor beta chains in this list originate from one sample, sequenced in a study of shared clonotypes between healthy human individuals. Sequencing was performed with immunoSEQ multiplex PCR; in TCRdb, only in-frame clones are kept and a portion is missing. The table lists over a million clones, more than 95% of them singletons. The sequenced sample consisted of naive CD4+ T cells sorted from blood. Described subset: CD45RA+ positively selected. The source is a man aged 30-40 years in good health.

CDR3 protein: CASSRRLAGGPPTKQFF. The CDR3 coding sequence is TGTGCCAGCAGCCGCCGATTAGCGGGAGGGCCTCCAACTAAGCAGTTCTTC. The chain joins TRBV11-2 to TRBJ2-1; 11 bases match TRBD2. The CDR3 totals 17 residues. Unmatched junction bases numbered 17, after V lost 5 bases and J lost 11 bases. CDR1 is SGHAT, CDR2 FQNNGV, per germline.

V and J are TRBV5-1 and TRBJ2-1; D might be TRBD1 (5 bases). Trimming removed 2 bases at V and 5 bases at J, with 8 bases between. Germline values: CDR1 SGHRS, CDR2 YFSETQ. This CDR3 is 13 amino acids long. The CDR3 sequence is CASSFGADNEQFF. As DNA, the CDR3 is TGCGCCAGCAGCTTTGGGGCCGACAATGAGCAGTTCTTC.

The CDR3 coding sequence is TGCGCCAGCAGCTTGGTGCAGGTCCGCGAGACCCAGTACTTC. It encodes CASSLVQVRETQYF. V is TRBV5-1 and J is TRBJ2-5, with D unresolved. The germline V gene encodes CDR1 SGHRS and CDR2 YFSETQ. Between the trimmed V and J ends, which lost 0 bases and 5 bases, there was a span of 11 bases. The CDR3 length is 14 residues. Together with reference TRBV5-1 and TRBJ2-5, the CDR3 gives the full variable domain: KAGVTQTPRYLIKTRGQQVTLSCSPISGHRSVSWYQQTPGQGLQFLFEYFSETQRNKGNFPGRFSGRQFSNSRSEMNVSTLELGDSALYLCASSLVQVRETQYFGPGTRLLVL.

The chain recombines TRBV18 with TRBJ2-7; 7 nucleotides agree with TRBD1. Germline CDR1 and CDR2: KGHSH and LQKENI. This CDR3 is built from 13 residues. V was pared by 3 bases and J by 3 bases, with 2 bases of the junction left unmatched. This chain's CDR3 is CASSPGQRYEQYF. The CDR3 DNA is TGTGCCAGCTCACCGGGACAGCGCTACGAGCAGTACTTC.

On this clone: Its ends do not fully match the called genes, so a read error is possible. This sequence joins TRBV7-9 and TRBJ2-1; TRBD1 matches at 7 bases. The CDR3 extends over 12 amino acids. CDR1 is SEHNR and CDR2 is FQNEAQ in the germline V gene (reference sequence). CDR3: CASSLRTGTEIF. The CDR3 coding sequence is TGTGCCAGCAGCCTACGTACCGGGACAGAGATCTTC. Full variable domain (remainder filled in from reference TRBV7-9 and TRBJ2-1): DTGVSQNPRHKITKRGQNVTFRCDPISEHNRLYWYRQTLGQGPEFLTYFQNEAQLEKSRLLSDRFSAERPKGSFSTLEIQRTEQGDSAMYLCASSLRTGTEIFGPGTRLTVL.

The gene calls are TRBV7-2 and TRBJ2-1; no firm D call. The CDR3 has 12 amino acids. Germline-derived CDR1 and CDR2 are SGHTA and FQGNSA. V shed 5 bases and J shed 7 bases, with 9 bases lying between them. CDR3: CASSPPRNEQFF. CDR3 DNA: TGTGCCAGCAGCCCCCCTCGGAATGAGCAGTTCTTC. The full variable domain, rest sourced from reference TRBV7-2 and TRBJ2-1, is GAGVSQSPSNKVTEKGKDVELRCDPISGHTALYWYRQSLGQGLEFLIYFQGNSAPDKSGLPSDRFSAERTGGSVSTLTIQRTQQEDSAVYLCASSPPRNEQFFGPGTRLTVL.

The rearrangement links TRBV6-1 to TRBJ2-7, with TRBD2 matching 11 bases. The germline V gene has CDR1 MNHNS and CDR2 SASEGT. V gave up 4 bases and J gave up 9 bases; unmatched junction bases: 8. CDR3 size: 14 residues. The CDR3 DNA sequence: TGTGCCAGCAGTGGTACTAGCGGGAGCTTTGGGCAGTACTTC. Its protein is CASSGTSGSFGQYF.

This chain links TRBV7-9 with TRBJ2-1; 10 nucleotides line up with TRBD2. The junction had 4 bases not matched to a gene; V was cut back by 2 bases and J by 6 bases. Germline V gene lookup returns CDR1 SEHNR and CDR2 FQNEAQ (reference sequence). This CDR3 region has 15 residues. CDR3 DNA sequence: TGTGCCAGCAGCTTATCCCTAGCGGGAGCCAATGAGCAGTTCTTC. As protein: CASSLSLAGANEQFF.

V is TRBV25-1 and J is TRBJ2-1, with D uncertain. The CDR3 contains 12 residues. Trimming cost V 5 bases and J 8 bases, with 10 bases left between them. Germline assignment: CDR1 MGHDK and CDR2 SYGVNS. CDR3 sequence: CASSLPGHEQFF. Written as DNA, the CDR3 is TGTGCCAGCAGTCTCCCCGGGCATGAGCAGTTCTTC.

V and J are TRBV14 and TRBJ2-5; perhaps TRBD2 as D (5 bases). Trimming took off 1 base at V and 1 base at J, with 19 bases between the two ends. CDR3 length equals 18 residues. Germline CDR1 and CDR2: SGHDN and FVKESK. CDR3 sequence: CASSQGLRAPGIQETQYF. CDR3 sequence (DNA): TGTGCCAGCAGCCAAGGACTGAGGGCGCCGGGCATCCAAGAGACCCAGTACTTC.

This CDR3 reads CASSVDGRVTGELFF. The CDR3 DNA sequence: TGTGCCAGCAGCGTAGACGGCAGGGTAACCGGGGAGCTGTTTTTT. The chain employs TRBV9 and TRBJ2-2, with D tentatively TRBD1 (5 bases). V lost 0 bases to trimming and J lost 5 bases, with 11 bases between them. This CDR3 region has 15 residues. Germline CDR1 and CDR2: SGDLS and YYNGEE.

The chain uses TRBV5-1 and TRBJ2-5, with D uncertain. The CDR3 has 13 amino acids. V was pared by 5 bases and J by 4 bases, with 12 bases between. Germline CDR1 is SGHRS and CDR2 is YFSETQ. The CDR3 sequence: CASSVIGGETQYF. Written as DNA, the CDR3 is TGCGCCAGCAGTGTTATAGGTGGAGAGACCCAGTACTTC.